Listed here are 15 T cell receptor beta chains from one sample, sequenced in a study of blood T cell repertoires in COVID-19. Sequenced by immunoSEQ multiplex PCR; TCRdb stores in-frame clones only, minus some. The table records 300,000 to 450,000 clones, over 75% of them present only once. The sample consisted of PBMCs or T cells enriched from blood (not recorded which). The source is a man aged 30-40 years who had recovered from COVID-19.

The chain combines TRBV6-1 with TRBJ2-3; 11 nucleotides match TRBD1. With V trimmed by 1 base and J by 4 bases, 1 base remained unmatched. CDR3 length: 15 amino acids. Germline-derived CDR1 and CDR2 are MNHNS and SASEGT. CDR3 DNA: TGTGCCAGCAGTGAAGGGGGACAGGGGGCAGATACGCAGTATTTT. This codes for CASSEGGQGADTQYF.

This chain links TRBV19 with TRBJ2-5; D call uncertain. Germline values: CDR1 LNHDA, CDR2 SQIVND (reference sequence). The CDR3 consists of 14 residues. Trimming removed 8 bases from V and 2 bases from J, with 15 bases in between. The CDR3 DNA sequence: TGTGCCAGTTCCGCCCGACACCTACAAGAGACCCAGTACTTC. Its protein product is CASSARHLQETQYF. Drawing the rest from reference TRBV19 and TRBJ2-5, the complete variable domain is DGGITQSPKYLFRKEGQNVTLSCEQNLNHDAMYWYRQDPGQGLRLIYYSQIVNDFQKGDIAEGYSVSREKKESFPLTVTSAQKNPTAFYLCASSARHLQETQYFGPGTRLLVL.

This clone has a handful of counts. The chain employs TRBV6-5 and TRBJ2-3; TRBD1 agrees at 7 bases. The V segment lost 7 bases and the J segment 4 bases; nucleotides outside the gene matches: 8. The germline CDR1 and CDR2 sequences are MNHEY and SVGAGI. There are 14 residues in the CDR3. The CDR3 DNA reads as TGTGCCAGCACCTTCAGGGGGTCTGCAGATACGCAGTATTTT. This translates into CASTFRGSADTQYF.

DNA of the CDR3: TGTGCCAGCAGCTCAATACTAGCGGGGGACCCCTCCTACAATGAGCAGTTCTTC. This translates into CASSSILAGDPSYNEQFF. The chain couples TRBV7-8 to TRBJ2-1; 11 nucleotides match TRBD2. The junction had 8 bases not matched to a gene; V was cut back by 4 bases and J by 0 bases. Germline CDR1 is SGHVS and CDR2 is FQNEAQ. The CDR3 covers 18 residues.

The chain couples TRBV6-2 or TRBV6-3 to TRBJ2-7; TRBD1 matches at 7 bases. V shed 4 bases and J 7 bases; nucleotides not matched to a gene: 7. The germline gives CDR1 MNHEY, CDR2 SVGEGT. CDR3 length: 13 residues. As DNA, the CDR3 is TGTGCCAGCAGTTCCAGACAGGGTTGGGAGCAGTACTTC. It yields the protein CASSSRQGWEQYF.

The V gene is TRBV19, the J gene TRBJ2-6; D remains ambiguous. CDR1 is LNHDA and CDR2 is SQIVND in the germline V gene (reference sequence). The V gene lost 5 bases and the J gene lost 1 base, with 9 bases spanning the gap. This CDR3 region has 15 residues. CDR3 protein: CASSPQVSGANVLTF. CDR3 DNA sequence: TGTGCCAGTAGTCCCCAGGTTTCTGGGGCCAACGTCCTGACTTTC.

J is TRBJ1-3 and V is TRBV18; 8 bases map to TRBD1. Germline V lookup: CDR1 KGHSH, CDR2 LQKENI. J was trimmed by 0 bases and V by 3 bases; bases with no gene match: 7. This CDR3 has 17 amino acids. CDR3 residues: CASSPRTGQSSGNTIYF. CDR3 DNA: TGTGCCAGCTCACCGCGGACAGGGCAGAGCTCTGGAAACACCATATATTTT.

This clone appeared a few times. The chain uses TRBV10-3 and TRBJ1-1, with D maybe TRBD1 (6 bases). Germline V CDR1 and CDR2: ENHRY, SYGVKD. The CDR3 consists of 12 residues. V lost 7 bases and J 1 base, leaving 7 bases between the germline ends. The CDR3 sequence is CAIMGQNTEAFF. CDR3 DNA: TGTGCCATCATGGGACAGAACACTGAAGCTTTCTTT.

The rearrangement uses TRBV9 and TRBJ1-1; no reliable D call. The germline CDR1 and CDR2 sequences are SGDLS and YYNGEE. With 2 bases removed from V and 1 base from J, the gap between germline ends came to 6 bases. CDR3 size: 13 residues. CDR3 protein: CASSVFQNTEAFF. The CDR3 DNA follows: TGTGCCAGCAGCGTTTTTCAGAACACTGAAGCTTTCTTT.

The V gene is TRBV6-2 or TRBV6-3, the J gene TRBJ1-4, with D possibly being TRBD1 (6 bases). The CDR3 totals 15 residues. CDR1 is MNHEY, CDR2 SVGEGT, per germline. Trimming removed 3 bases at V and 1 base at J, with 9 bases between. In nucleotides, the CDR3 is TGTGCCAGCAGTTATGGGGGCCGAACTAATGAAAAACTGTTTTTT. Translating it yields CASSYGGRTNEKLFF.

This clone has more than one count but fewer than ten. The chain links TRBV19 to TRBJ1-6, with D possibly being TRBD1 (6 bases). CDR3 length: 18 amino acids. CDR1 is LNHDA, CDR2 SQIVND, per germline (reference sequence). V was trimmed by 4 bases and J by 4 bases, leaving 20 bases between them. The CDR3 DNA reads as TGTGCCAGTAGTACCAACTTACAGGGAAGGTTTTATAATTCACCCCTCCACTTT. Translation gives CASSTNLQGRFYNSPLHF.

V is TRBV7-6 and J is TRBJ2-1, with 10 bases matching TRBD1. This CDR3 region has 15 residues. Germline CDR1 is SGHVS and CDR2 is FNYEAQ. Trimming removed 1 base from V and 10 bases from J; junction bases left unmatched: 7. CDR3 coding DNA: TGTGCCAGCAGCTTAGAGGGACAGGGGTCAGGGGAGCAGTTCTTC. Its translation: CASSLEGQGSGEQFF. Variable domain in full (rest from reference TRBV7-6 and TRBJ2-1): GAGVSQSPRYKVTKRGQDVALRCDPISGHVSLYWYRQALGQGPEFLTYFNYEAQQDKSGLPNDRFSAERPEGSISTLTIQRTEQRDSAMYRCASSLEGQGSGEQFFGPGTRLTVL.

V and J are TRBV11-2 and TRBJ1-4, with D tentatively TRBD1 (6 bases). CDR1 and CDR2 (germline): SGHAT, FQNNGV. V was pared by 3 bases and J by 6 bases, with 17 bases between. CDR3 length equals 16 residues. The CDR3 DNA follows: TGTGCCAGCAGCTTGGGACATCTCCGGACGGATGAAAAACTGTTTTTT. This codes for CASSLGHLRTDEKLFF.

This clone was observed a few times. The CDR3 bases are TGTGCCGCCCGGGACAGGGGGCTTTTGTCACCCCTCCACTTT. This codes for CAARDRGLLSPLHF. V gene TRBV19 combines with J gene TRBJ1-6, with 12 bases aligning to TRBD1. Germline-derived CDR1 and CDR2 are LNHDA and SQIVND (reference sequence). The junction had 9 bases not matched to a gene; V was cut back by 11 bases and J by 10 bases. The CDR3 has 14 amino acids.

This rearrangement joins TRBV12-5 to TRBJ2-7; D perhaps matches TRBD2 (5 bases). V was shortened by 6 bases and J by 2 bases, with 8 bases between the two germline ends. The CDR3 is made up of 12 amino acids. CDR1 is LGHNT, CDR2 FRNRAP, per germline. The chain's CDR3 is CASGGSTYEQYF. The CDR3 DNA is TGTGCTAGTGGGGGGAGCACCTACGAGCAGTACTTC.